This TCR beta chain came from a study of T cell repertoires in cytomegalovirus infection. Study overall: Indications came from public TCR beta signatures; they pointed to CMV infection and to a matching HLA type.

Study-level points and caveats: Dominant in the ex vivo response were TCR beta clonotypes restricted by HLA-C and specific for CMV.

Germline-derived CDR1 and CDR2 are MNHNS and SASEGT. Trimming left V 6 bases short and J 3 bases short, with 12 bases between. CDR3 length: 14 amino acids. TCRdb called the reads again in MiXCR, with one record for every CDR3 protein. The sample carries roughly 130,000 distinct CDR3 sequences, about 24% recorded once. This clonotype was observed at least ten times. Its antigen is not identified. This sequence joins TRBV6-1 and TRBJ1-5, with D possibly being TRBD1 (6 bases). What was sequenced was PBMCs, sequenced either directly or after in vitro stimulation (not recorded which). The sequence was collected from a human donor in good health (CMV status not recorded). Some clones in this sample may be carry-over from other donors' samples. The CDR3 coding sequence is TGTGCCAGCAGCCCCAGACAGGCCAATCAGCCCCAGCATTTT. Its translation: CASSPRQANQPQHF.